A single T cell receptor beta chain is shown here with its context. This clone was seen only a few times. The target of this receptor is not known. No much larger clone exists at a distance of one base, and base qualities are not known. The library was generated by the immunoSEQ multiplex PCR assay. The multiplex PCR relied on a mix of 60 forward primers for TCR Vbeta segments and 13 reverse primers for TCR Jbeta segments. A multiplex PCR assay on genomic DNA amplified the CDR3 region of rearranged TCR beta genes. On the Illumina HiSeq System, the amplified TCR beta libraries were sequenced as 87-base-pair reads. Per the original workflow: A later analysis counted about 80 million unique TCR beta chains across the 600 to 850 repertoires, and some 11 million of these chains were shared by at least two donors. To remove PCR and sequencing errors, raw reads were error-corrected and collapsed into unique sequences using a nearest-neighbor algorithm that merged closely related sequences. V, D and J gene segments were assigned by aligning CDR3 sequences to IMGT reference sequences. Each retained sequence needed at least a six-nucleotide match to both a V gene segment and a J gene segment. Rearrangements were classified as productive when the CDR3 lacked stop codons and remained in frame with V and J, and all other rearrangements were classified as non-productive. Following IMGT convention, CDR3 was defined as the stretch from the second conserved V-encoded cysteine up to the conserved J-encoded phenylalanine. In an earlier analysis of 500 to 650 of the donors, sequences lacking an unambiguous match to a single V gene segment were excluded. An earlier analysis of 450 to 650 of the donors called V segments functional above 56.7% productive rearrangements and segregating when the between-donor standard deviation exceeded 5%. To diagnose cytomegalovirus status from the catalog of TCR beta chain sequences, a statistical classification framework was built. In a later analysis, TCR nucleotide sequences were compared against IMGT/GENE-DB human TR gene sequences so that V and J genes could be assigned. Using the TCRdist pipeline, a later analysis assigned CDR3 sequences along with most-parsimonious VDJ recombination scenarios. A later analysis defined each TCR beta chain by its CDR3 amino acid sequence plus V-gene family, and excluded reads lacking a unique V-gene family. As a way to deal with suspected cross-contamination and a sequencing artifact, a later analysis dropped 450 to 600 nucleotide sequences that were highly shared and had low generation probability. In a later analysis, a clonal expansion index for each public chain was calculated from normalized within-repertoire ranks of inferred template counts. A later analysis computed generation probabilities with a VDJ recombination model fitted to out-of-frame rearrangements, and checked the results against IGoR. A later analysis scored TCR-TCR, TCR-HLA and TCR-CMV co-occurrence with hypergeometric tests, applying a repertoire-size bias correction to TCR pairs. To estimate false discovery rates, a later analysis permuted the HLA or CMV assignments 20 times. In a later analysis, co-occurring TCRs were grouped with DBSCAN, and TCRdist sequence similarity was added when clustering was performed within HLA-allele-positive subsets. For co-occurrence clustering, repertoires with fewer than 30,000 or more than 120,000 public chains were excluded, along with roughly 5 repertoires with anomalous nucleotide sharing. Drawn from immuneACCESS, this table holds only the in-frame rearrangements with V and J called that TCRdb kept. Clones are partly lost; checked studies trace under half to an unresolved V gene and leave the rest unexplained. Clone size and the V and J calls come from that table; the DNA yielded D and trimming. The sample table holds 120,000 to 150,000 clones, of which almost 80% were seen once. The ten top clones hold more than 0.75% of the sample.

At the junction V is shortened by 6 bases and J by 3 bases, with 8 bases in between. For CDR1 and CDR2, the germline V gene (reference sequence) lists SEHNR and FQNEAQ. There are 12 amino acids in the CDR3, from cysteine to phenylalanine inclusive. Only the CDR3 region is kept as DNA, spanning 36 bases read in frame from base 1. These data are taken from a study of cytomegalovirus exposure and HLA in healthy donors (dated by TCRdb to the late 2010s). A note on the overall study: According to an earlier analysis of several hundred of the donors, 150 million to 200 million T cells yielded 120 million or so unique TCR beta sequences and approximately 300 Gb of sequence data. An early release that covered more than 550 HLA-typed donors contained approximately 300 gigabases of sequencing data and 75 million to 100 million unique TCR sequences. Of the roughly 400 genotyped donors, approximately 83% fell in the genetic ancestry cluster associated with self-reported Caucasian donors. The study was designed to test whether signatures of past pathogen exposure could be identified by cataloging public T cell receptors. The study profiled the T cell repertoires of more than 500 subjects by immunosequencing and related them to cytomegalovirus serostatus. In addition to the first cohort of around 670 subjects, a separate validation cohort of 130 or so different subjects was used. To predict cytomegalovirus infection status, the study brought together high-throughput TCR immunosequencing, statistical association of individual TCRs with disease status, and machine learning. To study patterns of TCR occurrence, a later analysis re-analyzed previously published TCR beta repertoires from 600 to 750 donors and added high-resolution HLA genotyping. Rather than using new phenotypic data, the later analysis identified candidate immune exposures from TCR beta sequences and from how often those sequences occurred across donors. In an earlier analysis of roughly 600 of the donors, high-throughput TCR beta sequencing was used to judge whether each TCR beta V gene segment behaved as functional or pseudogenic. Donor age, sex, ethnicity and CMV serostatus were compiled alongside the repertoire data. A later genetic analysis took genome-wide SNP genotypes for about 65% of the 666 donors and used that subset as a discovery cohort. All discovery cohort repertoires had been generated using a single sequencing platform. HLA typing included class I and class II loci at four-digit resolution. Typing coverage varied by locus: 629-630 donors for A, B, C, DRB1 and DQB1; under 550 for DQA1; over 600 for DPA1; 400 to 480 for DPB1. Roughly five DR-DQ haplotypes were treated as single units for association and clustering because of strong linkage in the cohort. On average, 235,054 unique TCR beta nucleotide sequences were sequenced per donor among some 430 genotyped donors of the cohort, with roughly 18% of those sequences being non-productive.

The cohort comprised some 730 healthy bone marrow donors. All cohort members were sampled while nominally healthy, although unrecorded immune exposures were likely present. The donor tested CMV seronegative and was one of the 352 seronegative cohort members. A peripheral blood sample was provided by each donor, and peripheral blood mononuclear cells were used for TCR beta sequencing. Genomic DNA extraction from the blood cell samples was performed with the Qiagen DNeasy Blood Extraction Kit. Study-wide findings and limitations: In vitro tests confirmed that a few of the cytomegalovirus-associated TCR beta chains recognize cytomegalovirus antigens. An earlier analysis of 587 of the donors showed that most TCR beta V segments appeared in productive rearrangements either about 90% or about 30% of the time, which broadly matched IMGT annotations. Immune exposure information for the cohort was limited to CMV serostatus. Only TCR beta chains were sequenced in this cohort, and the absence of alpha or paired-chain data limited detectable features. Most TCR sequences were observed very rarely across donors, whereas some public TCRs were present in many individuals. Assigning TCR associations to individual alleles was difficult when HLA alleles, especially DR and DQ, strongly co-occurred. A group of highly shared sequence variants was considered likely to be a technical artifact of the sequencing pipeline. Sequencing depth was assumed to be roughly uniform across donors in the presence/absence analyses, though that assumption may not hold. Linkage disequilibrium might explain the correlated functional status among segregating V segments, but an unknown experimental factor could not be excluded. HLA typing was unavailable for some donors at each locus, so association tests used only the typed subset. Some IMGT-functional V segments, including TRBV6-2 and TRBV6-3, could not be distinguished by the 87-base-pair reads and were therefore excluded. In a later genetic analysis, fewer N-insertions in productive TCRs were reported among donors in an Asian-associated ancestry cluster than the roughly 670-donor mean. In a later analysis, most CMV-associated TCR beta chains were found to appear HLA-restricted, with HLA associations seemingly driven largely by CMV exposure. At a false discovery rate of 0.05, a later analysis linked 16,951 TCR beta sequences to specific HLA alleles. According to a later analysis, parvovirus B19, influenza, CMV and Epstein-Barr virus appeared linked to several top co-occurrence clusters. In the study, about 150 TCR beta chains were listed as associated with cytomegalovirus. The classifier was reported to diagnose cytomegalovirus status with high specificity and sensitivity in both the original cohort and the validation cohort. A later analysis found that HLA-associated TCR beta chains were more clonally expanded and had lower generation probabilities than equally common non-associated chains. It was suggested by the authors that the approach could potentially be generalized to other disease states and immunological phenotypes. An association between a missense DCLRE1C variant and V-gene and J-gene trimming of TCR beta chains was found in a later genetic analysis and replicated in an independent cohort. In a later analysis, TCR association rates were found to vary across HLA loci, with the most associated TCRs seen for DRB1 alleles and the fewest for HLA-C alleles. A further reported finding was that TCR beta sequences accurately predicted the HLA-A and HLA-B alleles for most subjects in the first cohort. Seventeen rarely observed V segments, including chromosome 9 orphons, were excluded from the earlier analysis of a few hundred of the donors because counts were too low.

The sequencing input was PBMCs. Recombination joined TRBV7-9 with TRBJ1-1; the D gene is perhaps TRBD1, on 5 matching bases. The origin of this receptor is a man aged 18 to 29 in good health and CMV-seronegative. This receptor carries the CDR3 CASRGGDTEAFF. The DNA is TGTGCCAGCAGAGGAGGGGACACTGAAGCTTTCTTT.